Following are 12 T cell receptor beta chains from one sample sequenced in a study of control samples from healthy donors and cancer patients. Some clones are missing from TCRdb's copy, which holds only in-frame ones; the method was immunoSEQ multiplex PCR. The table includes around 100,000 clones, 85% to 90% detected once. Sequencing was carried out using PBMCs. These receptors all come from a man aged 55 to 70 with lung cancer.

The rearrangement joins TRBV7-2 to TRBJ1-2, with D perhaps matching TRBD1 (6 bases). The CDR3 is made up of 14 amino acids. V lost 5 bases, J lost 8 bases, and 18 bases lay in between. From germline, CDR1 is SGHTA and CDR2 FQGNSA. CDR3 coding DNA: TGTGCCAGCAGCAGTAACAGGGTCGGTGGCGGCTACACCTTC. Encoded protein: CASSSNRVGGGYTF.

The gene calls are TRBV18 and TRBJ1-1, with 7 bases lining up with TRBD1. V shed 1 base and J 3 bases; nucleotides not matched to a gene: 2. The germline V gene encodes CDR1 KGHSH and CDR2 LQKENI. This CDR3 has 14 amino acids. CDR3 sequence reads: CASSPQGADTEAFF. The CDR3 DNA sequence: TGTGCCAGCTCACCACAGGGGGCGGACACTGAAGCTTTCTTT.

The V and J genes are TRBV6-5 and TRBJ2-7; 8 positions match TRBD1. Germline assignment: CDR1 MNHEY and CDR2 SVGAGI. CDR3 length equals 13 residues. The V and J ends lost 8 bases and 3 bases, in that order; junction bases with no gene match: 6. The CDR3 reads CASRQGANYEQYF. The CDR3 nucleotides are TGTGCCAGCCGGCAGGGGGCGAACTACGAGCAGTACTTC.

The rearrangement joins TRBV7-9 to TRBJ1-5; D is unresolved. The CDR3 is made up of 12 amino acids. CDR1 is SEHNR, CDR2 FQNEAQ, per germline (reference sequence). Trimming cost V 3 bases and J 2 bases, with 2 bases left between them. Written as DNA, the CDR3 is TGTGCCAGCAGCTTCCGCAATCAGCCCCAGCATTTT. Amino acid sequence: CASSFRNQPQHF.

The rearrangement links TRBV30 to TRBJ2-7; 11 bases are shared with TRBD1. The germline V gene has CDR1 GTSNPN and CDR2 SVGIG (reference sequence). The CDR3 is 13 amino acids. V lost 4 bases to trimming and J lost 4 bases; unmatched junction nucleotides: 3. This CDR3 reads CAWTDRGLYEQYF. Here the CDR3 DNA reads TGTGCCTGGACGGACAGGGGGCTTTACGAGCAGTACTTC.

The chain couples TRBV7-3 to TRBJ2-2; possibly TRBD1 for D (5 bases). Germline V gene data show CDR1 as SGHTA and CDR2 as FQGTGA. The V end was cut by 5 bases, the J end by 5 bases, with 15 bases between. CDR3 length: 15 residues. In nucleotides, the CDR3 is TGTGCCAGCAGCCCCCCAGGGCGAAGGACCGGGGAGCTGTTTTTT. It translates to CASSPPGRRTGELFF.

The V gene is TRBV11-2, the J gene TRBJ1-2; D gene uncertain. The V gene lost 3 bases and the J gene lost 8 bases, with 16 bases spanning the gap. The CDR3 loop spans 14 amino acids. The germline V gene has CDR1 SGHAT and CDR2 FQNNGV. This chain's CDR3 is CASSLSRGSLGYTF. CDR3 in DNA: TGTGCCAGCAGCTTGAGCCGAGGGTCTTTGGGCTACACCTTC.

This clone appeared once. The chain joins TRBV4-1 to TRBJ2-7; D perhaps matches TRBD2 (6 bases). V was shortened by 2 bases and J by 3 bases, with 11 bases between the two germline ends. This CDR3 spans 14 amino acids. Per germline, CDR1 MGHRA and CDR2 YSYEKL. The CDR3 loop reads CASSQFLGGYEQYF. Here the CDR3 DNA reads TGCGCCAGCAGCCAATTCCTGGGGGGCTACGAGCAGTACTTC.

The CDR3 here is CAISENNPSTDTQYF. The CDR3 nucleotides read TGTGCCATCAGTGAGAACAACCCAAGCACAGATACGCAGTATTTT. The chain employs TRBV10-3 and TRBJ2-3; the D is unclear. Germline loops: CDR1 ENHRY, CDR2 SYGVKD. This CDR3 spans 15 amino acids. V lost 2 bases and J 0 bases, leaving 9 bases between the germline ends.

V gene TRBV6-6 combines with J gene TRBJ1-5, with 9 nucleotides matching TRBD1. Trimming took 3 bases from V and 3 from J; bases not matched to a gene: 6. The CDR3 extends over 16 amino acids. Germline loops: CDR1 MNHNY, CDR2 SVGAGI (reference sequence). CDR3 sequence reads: CASSYGTGTLNQPQHF. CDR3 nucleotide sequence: TGTGCCAGCAGTTATGGGACAGGGACCCTCAATCAGCCCCAGCATTTT.

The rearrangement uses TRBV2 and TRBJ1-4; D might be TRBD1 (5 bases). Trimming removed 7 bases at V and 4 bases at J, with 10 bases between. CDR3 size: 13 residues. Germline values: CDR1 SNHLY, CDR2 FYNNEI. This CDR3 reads CASNRQSNEKLFF. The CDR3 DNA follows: TGTGCCAGCAACCGACAGAGTAATGAAAAACTGTTTTTT.

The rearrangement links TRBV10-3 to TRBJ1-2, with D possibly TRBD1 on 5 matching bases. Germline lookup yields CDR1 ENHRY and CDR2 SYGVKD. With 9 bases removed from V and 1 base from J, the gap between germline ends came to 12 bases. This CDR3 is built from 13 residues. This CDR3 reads CAIRVGDNYGYTF. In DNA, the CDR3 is TGTGCCATTAGGGTAGGGGATAACTATGGCTACACCTTC.